This record covers a single TCR beta chain. The assay was immunoSEQ multiplex PCR, and TCRdb's table has in-frame clones only and misses some. The sample records around 300,000 clones, approximately 88% being singletons. This record comes from a study of blood T cell repertoires in COVID-19. Study-level information: Collection of acute and convalescent COVID-19 samples took place in the United States, Italy and Spain. The analysed material was cDNA or gDNA that came from T cells, B-cell-depleted T cells, or PBMCs.

Participants were aged about 18 to 90 years, lived in roughly 23 US areas, and enrolled virtually. Donors in Cohort 3 who had recovered were those with two negative PCRs, healthcare professional clearance, or resolution of their symptoms. The V and J ends lost 1 base and 8 bases respectively, with 12 bases between them. This CDR3 has 15 residues. Germline loops: CDR1 LNHDA, CDR2 SQIVND (reference sequence). This receptor was taken from a man aged 25 to 45 who had recovered from COVID-19. Sequencing was performed on PBMCs or T cells enriched from blood (not recorded which). The rearrangement uses TRBV19 and TRBJ1-6, with D possibly being TRBD1 (5 bases). CDR3 residues: CASSIGGRFDSPLHF. The CDR3, as DNA: TGTGCCAGTAGTATAGGGGGCAGGTTTGATTCACCCCTCCACTTT.